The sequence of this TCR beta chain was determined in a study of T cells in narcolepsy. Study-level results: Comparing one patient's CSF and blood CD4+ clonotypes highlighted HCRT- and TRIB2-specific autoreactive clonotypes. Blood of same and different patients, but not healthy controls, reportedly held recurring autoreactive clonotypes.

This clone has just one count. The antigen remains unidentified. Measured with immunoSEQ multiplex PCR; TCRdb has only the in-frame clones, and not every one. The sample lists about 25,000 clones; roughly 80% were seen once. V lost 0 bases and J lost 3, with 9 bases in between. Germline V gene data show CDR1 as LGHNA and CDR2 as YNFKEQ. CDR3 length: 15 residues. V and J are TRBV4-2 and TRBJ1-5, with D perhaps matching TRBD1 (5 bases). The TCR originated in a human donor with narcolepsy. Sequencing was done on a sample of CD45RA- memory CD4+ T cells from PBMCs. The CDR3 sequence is CASSQDSGINQPQHF. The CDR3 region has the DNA TGTGCCAGCAGCCAAGATTCAGGGATCAATCAGCCCCAGCATTTT.